This TCR beta chain was found in a study of neoadjuvant nivolumab and ipilimumab in lung cancer. Worth noting for this clone: What it binds is unknown.

Clones were sequenced by immunoSEQ multiplex PCR, and TCRdb holds only the in-frame ones, with some missing. Seen here are 25,000 to 30,000 clones, approximately 85% observed once, and the top ten hold around 9.3%. Whole-study results and caveats: Blood richness before therapy tracked richness in tumors resected after neoadjuvant therapy.

V was pared by 0 bases and J by 4 bases, with 13 bases between. This CDR3 contains 15 residues. Germline CDR1 GTSNPN, CDR2 SVGIG (reference sequence). The chain combines TRBV30 with TRBJ1-5; D gene ambiguous. The receptor was isolated from an adult with non-small cell lung cancer. The sequences come from tumor tissue, collected after neoadjuvant nivolumab, alone or with ipilimumab, at or shortly before surgery. The CDR3 DNA reads as TGTGCCTGGAGTGTACTAGGGAGTGGGAATCAGCCCCAGCATTTT. As protein: CAWSVLGSGNQPQHF.